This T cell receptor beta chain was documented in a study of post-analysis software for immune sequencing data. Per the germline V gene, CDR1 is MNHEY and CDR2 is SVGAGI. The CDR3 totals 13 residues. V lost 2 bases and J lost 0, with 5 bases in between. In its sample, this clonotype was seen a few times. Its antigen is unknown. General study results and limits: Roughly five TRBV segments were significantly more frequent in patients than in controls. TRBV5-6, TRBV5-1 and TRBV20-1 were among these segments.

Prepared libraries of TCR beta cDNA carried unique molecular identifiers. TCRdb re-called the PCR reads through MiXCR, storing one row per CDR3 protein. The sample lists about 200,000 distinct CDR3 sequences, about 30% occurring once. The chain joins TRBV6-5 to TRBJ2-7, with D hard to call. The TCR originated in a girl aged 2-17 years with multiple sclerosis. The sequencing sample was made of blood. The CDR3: CASSYASSYEQYF. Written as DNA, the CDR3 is TGTGCCAGCAGTTACGCTAGCTCCTACGAGCAGTACTTC.